This record concerns one T cell receptor beta chain sequence. What it binds is unknown. Relapse was seen in all patients after autologous stem cell transplantation, and brentuximab vedotin exposure was variable. After PBMCs were thawed, their CD8+ T cells were isolated by magnetic negative selection. Reported best responses ranged across complete response, partial response or progressive disease. These data originate in a study of PD-1 blockade in classical Hodgkin lymphoma. Profiled with immunoSEQ multiplex PCR; TCRdb holds only in-frame clones, not every one. Found here are about 27,000 clones, 80% to 90% of them singletons; the top ten hold about 7%. Study outcomes and limitations: CD4+ TCR diversity climbed significantly by C4D1, unlike CD8+ TCR diversity. Individuals initiating nivolumab under 1 year after ASCT were excluded.

Trimming stripped 4 bases from V and 2 bases from J, with 12 bases between. This CDR3 region has 14 residues. Per the germline V gene, CDR1 is MGHRA and CDR2 is YSYEKL. This chain connects TRBV4-1 to TRBJ2-7; a possible D gene is TRBD2 (6 bases). This clonotype originated in a human donor with classical Hodgkin lymphoma. The sequences come from CD8+ T cells from blood, collected at baseline. Here the CDR3 reads CASSRERATYEQYF. In nucleotides, the CDR3 is TGCGCCAGCAGCCGGGAGCGGGCAACCTACGAGCAGTACTTC.